Sequencing of this T cell receptor beta chain was carried out in a study of cytomegalovirus exposure and HLA in healthy donors. Study-level results: According to the study, 160 or so TCR beta chains were cytomegalovirus-associated.

The CDR3 consists of 17 residues. CDR1 is SEHNR and CDR2 is FQNEAQ in the germline V gene (reference sequence). Trimming cost V 1 base and J 6 bases, with 21 bases left between them. A multiplex PCR was run with 60 Vbeta primers and 13 Jbeta primers. Using immunoSEQ multiplex PCR, the repertoire was profiled, and TCRdb retains in-frame clones only, with some absent. The table includes 150,000 to 200,000 clones, about three quarters detected once. As regards this clone: Antigen unknown.

The J gene is TRBJ1-1, the V gene TRBV7-9, with D perhaps matching TRBD1 (5 bases). Sequencing was carried out using PBMCs. This TCR derives from a woman in her forties or fifties in good health and CMV-seropositive. CDR3 DNA sequence: TGTGCCAGCAGCTTAGGGGGGGGGAGTGGGGCTTCCGCTGAAGCTTTCTTT. The encoded protein is CASSLGGGSGASAEAFF.